A selection of T cell receptor beta chains follows, all from one sample in a study of beta chain features in type 1 diabetes. The data were produced by immunoSEQ multiplex PCR, yet TCRdb's version contains in-frame clones alone and is incomplete. The sample lists 900,000 or so clones, 17% occurring once. The sample was naive CD4+ T cells from blood. These receptors all stem from a woman younger than 35 in good health. Each CDR3 is given with its conserved first and last residue. Each record gives: clone size, V gene, D gene, J gene, CDR3 protein, CDR3 DNA. D genes are given only for firm matches. Expanded clones get a size class; other rows say once, few or many, or leave the size out.

-,TRBV5-1,-,TRBJ2-7,CASSLWTESPYSEQYF,TGCGCCAGCAGCCTCTGGACCGAATCTCCCTATAGTGAGCAGTACTTC
few,TRBV19,-,TRBJ1-5,CASSFGGGWGNQPQHF,TGTGCCAGTAGTTTCGGGGGCGGATGGGGCAATCAGCCCCAGCATTTT
-,TRBV7-9,-,TRBJ2-2,CASTLKGATTGELFF,TGTGCCAGCACCTTGAAGGGCGCAACAACCGGGGAGCTGTTTTTT
few,TRBV7-9,TRBD1,TRBJ2-1,CASSPRGSSYNEQFF,TGTGCCAGCAGCCCCAGGGGGAGCTCCTACAATGAGCAGTTCTTC
-,TRBV27,-,TRBJ1-2,CASSFTGRVDYGYTF,TGTGCCAGCAGTTTCACGGGGCGGGTAGACTATGGCTACACCTTC
-,TRBV5-4,TRBD1,TRBJ1-2,CASSKGQGNGYTF,TGTGCCAGCAGCAAAGGACAGGGTAATGGCTACACCTTC
few,TRBV2,-,TRBJ1-2,CASQAPENYGYTF,TGTGCCAGCCAAGCCCCCGAGAACTATGGCTACACCTTC
few,TRBV2,-,TRBJ1-5,CASSEVGRNQPQHF,TGTGCCAGCAGTGAAGTAGGACGGAATCAGCCCCAGCATTTT
few,TRBV10-3,-,TRBJ2-5,CAISSGGIETQYF,TGTGCCATCAGTTCTGGGGGCATTGAGACCCAGTACTTC
few,TRBV7-2,-,TRBJ2-7,CASSSSSDYEQYF,TGTGCCAGCAGCTCGTCGAGTGATTACGAGCAGTACTTC
few,TRBV7-8,-,TRBJ2-1,CASSPNRLYNEQFF,TGTGCCAGCAGCCCGAATAGACTCTACAATGAGCAGTTCTTC